The T cell receptor (beta chain) described here comes from a study of vaccination and CD4 T cells after COVID-19 (dated by TCRdb to 2022 to 2024). A note on the overall study: Convalescent patients had a positive SARS-CoV-2 result on nasal swab PCR, and of these patients, nine had mild disease and one had severe disease. Overlapping spike peptide pools from SARS-CoV-2 and from the common cold coronaviruses HCoV-NL63, HCoV-OC43 and HCoV-229E were used as culture stimuli. The spike-specific CD4+ TCR repertoire was compared before and after mRNA vaccination in around ten COVID-19 convalescent patients and several infection-naive healthy vaccine recipients. The convalescent cohort comprised six males and four females, including two Hispanic individuals, seven Caucasians, two Asians and one multiracial person. Post-COVID blood samples from convalescent patients were collected a median of around 110 days after diagnosis, with a range of roughly 30 to 170 days. The time from the second vaccine dose to post-vaccine blood sampling had a median of around 72 days and ranged from roughly 13 to 241 days. Control cultures used a CEFX viral epitope pool as positive control, an HIV-1 Nef peptide pool as negative control, or no peptide. Participants received two doses of either the Pfizer-BioNTech BNT162b2 vaccine (n=8) or the Moderna mRNA-1273 vaccine (n=2).

Summary of the overall study and its limitations: Of the vaccine-specific clones found in convalescent patients, nearly all (304 of 307) were mono-reactive for SARS-CoV-2 spike instead of being cross-reactive with common cold coronaviruses. Among convalescent patients, a median roughly 84% of the SARS-CoV-2-reactive clones seen after vaccination appeared only after vaccination, which suggests priming specific to the vaccine. Although the median number of SARS-CoV-2-reactive clonotypes went up from roughly 19 after infection to around 40 after vaccination, the increase was not significant. Only a relatively small number of convalescent patients were included in the study, and early timepoints following natural infection were not analyzed.

The CDR3 spans 14 residues, from the cysteine through the phenylalanine. The DNA shown is the 42-base CDR3, in frame from base 1. Trimming removed 0 bases from V and 2 bases from J, leaving 8 bases between the germline ends. According to the germline V gene, CDR1 reads SGDLS and CDR2 reads YYNGEE. As regards this clonotype: Its target antigen remains unknown. Base-call qualities are not available, and no considerably larger clone is one nucleotide away.

The receptor library was made with PCR. DNA from cultured CD4+ T cells underwent TCR sequencing with the Oncomine TCR Beta short-read assay at the Johns Hopkins FTIC core. The QIAamp micro DNA kit was used to extract genomic DNA from the cultured CD4+ T cells. Oncomine TCR Beta libraries made from cultured CD4+ T cells were pooled using unique dual indexes and sequenced on an Illumina iSeq 100. In the original analysis: Non-productive sequences were removed, and CDR3s not starting with C, not ending with F or W, or shorter than 7 amino acids were discarded. Antigen-specific clonotypes were identified using the MANAFEST web application through comparison of peptide-stimulated wells with reference and other culture wells. For a clone to be called positive, the clone needed an FDR below 0.05, an odds ratio above 5, and a productive frequency above 0.1% in at least two of three replicate wells. Cross-reactive clonotypes were defined as significantly expanded in both SARS-CoV-2 spike wells and at least one common cold coronavirus spike condition. Similarity between CDR3 sequences was evaluated in R version 3.6.1 using Levenshtein distances (stringdist) and unrooted phylogenetic trees (ape). Using fastp trimming at Q25 and MiXCR clonotype assembly, TCRdb reanalyzed the public sequencing data and kept in-frame beta chains. CDR3 protein sequences are deduplicated, and each keeps its most common genes and DNA. The V and J calls shown here were made by TCRdb, not taken from the authors' results. Here the sample has more than 4,500 distinct CDR3 sequences; 35% to 50% occur a single time. The biggest ten clones account for more than 30% of the sample.

This specimen's treatment or condition label, interpreted: roughly nine-day PBMC culture with coronavirus spike peptide pools or control peptides (ViraFEST assay). To expand antigen-specific T cells with peptide pools and then pick out the expanded clonotypes through TCR sequencing, the study relied on the ViraFEST assay. The convalescent patients' positive SARS-CoV-2 PCR tests fell between March and December 2020, which was before the Alpha, Beta and Delta variants emerged in the United States. About 2 million PBMCs per well were cultured in IMDM with roughly 5% human AB serum and 7.5 to 10 IU/ml IL-2, plus 10 ug/ml peptide pools. On days 3 and 7, half of the culture medium was replaced with fresh IL-2-containing medium. CD4+ T cells were isolated after roughly nine days of culture through negative selection using the EasySep CD4+ T cell isolation kit. PBMCs were separated from whole blood using Ficoll-Paque Plus gradient centrifugation and then either used fresh or cryopreserved at -140C. Triplicate wells were generally used for each culture condition.

The receptor was derived from a human donor who had recovered from COVID-19. Recombination linked TRBV9 to TRBJ1-2; TRBD1 might be the D gene, on 5 matching bases. Sequenced: CD4+ T cells from blood, cultured in vitro. The nucleotide sequence is TGTGCCAGCAGCGTAGTAGGGGCCAACTATGGCTACACCTTC. It codes for CASSVVGANYGYTF. Supplemented by the reference TRBV9 and TRBJ1-2 proteins around the CDR3, the complete variable domain is DSGVTQTPKHLITATGQRVTLRCSPRSGDLSVYWYQQSLDQGLQFLIQYYNGEERAKGNILERFSAQQFPDLHSELNLSSLELGDSALYFCASSVVGANYGYTFGSGTRLTVV.